The 22 T cell receptor beta chains reported below all come from one sample, sequenced in a study of cytomegalovirus exposure and HLA in healthy donors. PCR used 60 Vbeta primers and 13 Jbeta primers. Here immunoSEQ multiplex PCR was the method, and the copy in TCRdb shows in-frame clones only, minus some. Of 150,000 to 200,000 clones in the sample, roughly 80% were seen once. The sequenced material came from PBMCs. The receptors derive from a man younger than 35 in good health and CMV-seropositive.

J is TRBJ1-5 and V is TRBV28, with D maybe TRBD1 (6 bases). V was clipped by 5 bases and J by 5 bases, with 10 bases between them. The germline CDR1 and CDR2 sequences are MDHEN and SYDVKM. The CDR3 runs 13 residues. The CDR3 region is CASSLRGHQPQHF. The DNA of the CDR3 is TGTGCCAGCAGTCTCAGGGGACATCAGCCCCAGCATTTT.

A few counts support this clone. The CDR3 bases are TGCGCCAGCAGCGGCCAGACAGGGGCGGGCGAAAAACTGTTTTTT. It is translated as CASSGQTGAGEKLFF. The J gene is TRBJ1-4, the V gene TRBV5-1, with 8 bases aligning to TRBD1. CDR1 is SGHRS and CDR2 is YFSETQ in the germline V gene. J lost 8 bases, V lost 4 bases, and 10 bases had no gene match. The CDR3 length is 15 residues.

This chain connects TRBV27 to TRBJ1-2, with 8 bases matching TRBD1. CDR1 MNHEY and CDR2 SMNVEV come from the germline V gene (reference sequence). CDR3 length: 13 residues. The junction had 0 bases not matched to a gene; V was cut back by 6 bases and J by 0 bases. The CDR3 coding sequence is TGTGCCAGCAGGACAGGGGCTAACTATGGCTACACCTTC. Encoded protein: CASRTGANYGYTF.

The CDR3 loop is CASSLRTGEVRSNTEAFF. The CDR3 bases are TGTGCCAGCAGTTTACGGACAGGGGAGGTAAGGTCGAACACTGAAGCTTTCTTT. The chain employs TRBV27 and TRBJ1-1; TRBD1 matches 9 bases. V gave up 2 bases and J gave up 1 base; unmatched junction bases: 11. The CDR3 contains 18 residues. Germline V gene sequence: CDR1 MNHEY, CDR2 SMNVEV (reference sequence).

V and J are TRBV5-5 and TRBJ1-5; the D is unclear. V lost 0 bases and J lost 0, with 7 bases in between. Germline V gene lookup returns CDR1 SGHKS and CDR2 YYEKEE (reference sequence). The CDR3 consists of 15 residues. The CDR3 here is CASSLGENSNQPQHF. CDR3 in DNA: TGTGCCAGCAGCTTGGGAGAGAATAGCAATCAGCCCCAGCATTTT.

This clone was seen a handful of times. The V and J genes are TRBV7-8 and TRBJ2-1; D is uncertain. The CDR3 extends over 15 amino acids. Germline CDR1 and CDR2: SGHVS and FQNEAQ. Trimming stripped 1 base from V and 0 bases from J, with 7 bases between. The CDR3 DNA follows: TGTGCCAGCAGCTTAGTAAGGAGCTCCTACAATGAGCAGTTCTTC. Translating gives CASSLVRSSYNEQFF. Filled out from reference TRBV7-8 and TRBJ2-1, the complete variable domain reads GAGVSQSPRYKVAKRGQDVALRCDPISGHVSLFWYQQALGQGPEFLTYFQNEAQLDKSGLPSDRFFAERPEGSVSTLKIQRTQQEDSAVYLCASSLVRSSYNEQFFGPGTRLTVL.

The chain uses TRBV27 and TRBJ1-1; the D gene is possibly TRBD1 (6 bases). CDR1 and CDR2 (germline): MNHEY, SMNVEV (reference sequence). Trimming removed 1 base at V and 3 bases at J, with 12 bases between. The CDR3 covers 15 residues. The CDR3 region is CASSLFRGAHTEAFF. The DNA for the CDR3 is TGTGCCAGCAGTTTATTCCGGGGGGCTCACACTGAAGCTTTCTTT.

Here the CDR3 reads CASSLRSLKPQHF. CDR3 sequence (DNA): TGTGCCAGCAGCCTGCGCTCGTTGAAGCCCCAGCATTTT. J is TRBJ1-5 and V is TRBV28; D is unclear. The CDR3 consists of 13 residues. The germline CDR1 and CDR2 sequences are MDHEN and SYDVKM. Trimming left V 6 bases short and J 8 bases short, with 14 bases between.

This chain uses TRBV30 with TRBJ2-7; TRBD1 matches 8 bases. The CDR3 extends over 14 amino acids. V was pared by 2 bases and J by 4 bases, with 7 bases of the junction left unmatched. CDR1 and CDR2 (germline): GTSNPN, SVGIG (reference sequence). In DNA, the CDR3 is TGTGCCTGGAGTTTGAGGGACAGGTGGTACGAGCAGTACTTC. This gives the protein CAWSLRDRWYEQYF.

The CDR3 loop is CASSLGQDTEAFF. The CDR3 coding sequence is TGTGCCAGCAGCTTGGGACAGGACACTGAAGCTTTCTTT. The chain carries TRBV5-4 and TRBJ1-1, with D possibly matching TRBD1 (6 bases). The germline V and J ends were trimmed by 0 bases and 3 bases, with 6 bases remaining between them. CDR1 is SGHNT and CDR2 is YYREEE in the germline V gene (reference sequence). The CDR3 length is 13 residues.

This clone was recorded once. The chain is built from TRBV27 and TRBJ2-5, with 8 bases lining up with TRBD1. V shed 8 bases and J 1 base; nucleotides not matched to a gene: 6. There are 14 residues in the CDR3. Germline CDR1 reads MNHEY; CDR2 reads SMNVEV (reference sequence). Here the CDR3 DNA reads TGTGCCAGCGGAAAAACAGGGGGCCAAGAGACCCAGTACTTC. Protein sequence: CASGKTGGQETQYF.

CDR3 sequence reads: CASSPSGGVPSGEQETQYF. CDR3 bases: TGTGCCAGCAGCCCGTCGGGGGGTGTGCCTAGCGGGGAACAAGAGACCCAGTACTTC. The chain recombines TRBV11-2 with TRBJ2-5, with TRBD2 identical over 9 bases. CDR3 length equals 19 residues. The germline CDR1 and CDR2 sequences are SGHAT and FQNNGV. Trimming at V came to 5 bases and at J to 2 bases, leaving 18 bases not matched to a gene.

The chain links TRBV7-7 to TRBJ2-3; the D gene is possibly TRBD2 (6 bases). CDR1 is SSHAT, CDR2 FNYEAQ, per germline (reference sequence). The CDR3 is 15 amino acids. Trimming removed 6 bases at V and 2 bases at J, with 15 bases between. The CDR3 DNA reads TGTGCCAGCAGTCCAGACGGGGGTCCCACAGATACGCAGTATTTT. The encoded protein is CASSPDGGPTDTQYF.

The rearrangement joins TRBV5-3 to TRBJ2-5; TRBD1 might be the D (6 bases). TRBV5-3 is designated an ORF whose function remains uncertain. This CDR3 region has 15 residues. The ends were cut back, 2 bases at V and 1 base at J, with 12 bases in the middle. The CDR3: CARSFSRGSQETQYF. CDR3 sequence (DNA): TGTGCCAGAAGCTTTAGCAGGGGCAGCCAAGAGACCCAGTACTTC.

This rearrangement joins TRBV27 to TRBJ2-7, with TRBD1 as a possible D gene (6 bases). V was cut by 5 bases and J by 6 bases, with 11 bases left in between. CDR1 MNHEY and CDR2 SMNVEV come from the germline V gene (reference sequence). The CDR3 totals 12 residues. CDR3 region: CASSQGLGEQYF. CDR3 DNA sequence: TGTGCCAGCAGTCAGGGGTTGGGCGAGCAGTACTTC.

V usage is TRBV7-9 and J usage is TRBJ2-1; possible D gene TRBD2, 5 bases. Between the trimmed V and J ends, which lost 5 bases and 6 bases, there was a span of 11 bases. Germline V gene lookup returns CDR1 SEHNR and CDR2 FQNEAQ (reference sequence). The CDR3 has 13 residues. CDR3 nucleotides: TGTGCCAGCAGCCTCGGACTCTTCAATGAGCAGTTCTTC. It yields the protein CASSLGLFNEQFF.

The rearrangement links TRBV28 to TRBJ2-7; 7 bases agree with TRBD1. This CDR3 spans 12 amino acids. Germline trimming cut 6 bases from V and 3 bases from J; bases unmatched to any gene: 2. From germline, CDR1 is MDHEN and CDR2 SYDVKM. CDR3 nucleotides: TGTGCCAGCAGGACAGGGAGCTACGAGCAGTACTTC. Its translation is CASRTGSYEQYF.

The V gene is TRBV11-2, the J gene TRBJ1-4; D perhaps matches TRBD1 (5 bases). Looked up from germline, CDR1 is SGHAT and CDR2 is FQNNGV. The CDR3 extends over 15 amino acids. Trimming pared 8 bases from V and 2 bases from J, leaving 15 bases between. CDR3 DNA sequence: TGTGCCAGCTTTAGGGGAGGGACGACTAATGAAAAACTGTTTTTT. This codes for CASFRGGTTNEKLFF.

V usage is TRBV11-3 and J usage is TRBJ2-3, with D possibly matching TRBD2 (6 bases). CDR3 length equals 18 residues. Germline lookup yields CDR1 SGHNT and CDR2 YENEEA. V was pared by 0 bases and J by 2 bases, with 18 bases between. In nucleotides, the CDR3 is TGTGCCAGCAGCTTAGATGGACGGTTTTCGGGGGACACAGATACGCAGTATTTT. Translating it yields CASSLDGRFSGDTDTQYF.

This clone was observed a handful of times. The chain joins TRBV11-3 to TRBJ2-7, with D possibly TRBD1 on 5 matching bases. Trimming stripped 5 bases from V and 4 bases from J, with 12 bases between. The CDR3 has 13 residues. Germline loops: CDR1 SGHNT, CDR2 YENEEA. This CDR3 reads CASSQGVAYEQYF. CDR3 nucleotides: TGTGCCAGCAGCCAAGGGGTGGCGTACGAGCAGTACTTC.

This chain uses TRBV2 with TRBJ1-2; 8 positions agree with TRBD1. V shed 10 bases and J 5 bases; nucleotides not matched to a gene: 9. Per germline, CDR1 SNHLY and CDR2 FYNNEI. The CDR3 sequence is 13 residues long. The CDR3 region is CAILQGGLYGYTF. DNA for the CDR3: TGTGCCATCTTACAGGGGGGGCTGTATGGCTACACCTTC. Based on the CDR3 plus reference TRBV2 and TRBJ1-2, the full variable domain is EPEVTQTPSHQVTQMGQEVILRCVPISNHLYFYWYRQILGQKVEFLVSFYNNEISEKSEIFDDQFSVERPDGSNFTLKIRSTKLEDSAMYFCAILQGGLYGYTFGSGTRLTVV.

The chain recombines TRBV11-2 with TRBJ2-1; unclear D gene. Germline V lookup: CDR1 SGHAT, CDR2 FQNNGV. The CDR3 is 13 amino acids. Trimming pared 3 bases from V and 3 bases from J, leaving 6 bases between. CDR3 sequence: CASSLPLYNEQFF. The CDR3 region has the DNA TGTGCCAGCAGCTTGCCACTCTACAATGAGCAGTTCTTC.